Given below is one T cell receptor (beta chain) in context. What it recognizes is unknown. The data were obtained in a study of T cells in Graves' hyperthyroidism and ophthalmopathy. Study findings and constraints: Median prediction lead before ophthalmopathy onset was 6.5 months with the model. Classification by a 13 V-J model distinguished ophthalmopathy from stable hyperthyroidism.

Calling Graves' hyperthyroidism stable meant ophthalmopathy did not progress within 18 months. The source of the PBMCs was 10 ml of fresh peripheral blood. This CDR3 is 13 amino acids long. Trimming took off 6 bases at V and 6 bases at J, with 12 bases between the two ends. TCR beta CDR3 sequences were amplified from RNA transcripts. The HTBI primer set drove a first-round RT-PCR of the TCR CDR3. TCRdb re-called the multiplex PCR reads with MiXCR, one entry per CDR3 protein. Of around 600,000 distinct CDR3 sequences detected, 15% to 18% appear once; the ten largest clones hold under 7.5%. The sequence came from a woman under 40 with Graves' hyperthyroidism. The chain couples TRBV12-3 or TRBV12-4 to TRBJ2-1; no clear D gene. Material for sequencing was blood. The CDR3 DNA sequence: TGTGCCAGCAGCGTTGGGCTCTTCAATGAGCAGTTCTTC. Protein: CASSVGLFNEQFF.